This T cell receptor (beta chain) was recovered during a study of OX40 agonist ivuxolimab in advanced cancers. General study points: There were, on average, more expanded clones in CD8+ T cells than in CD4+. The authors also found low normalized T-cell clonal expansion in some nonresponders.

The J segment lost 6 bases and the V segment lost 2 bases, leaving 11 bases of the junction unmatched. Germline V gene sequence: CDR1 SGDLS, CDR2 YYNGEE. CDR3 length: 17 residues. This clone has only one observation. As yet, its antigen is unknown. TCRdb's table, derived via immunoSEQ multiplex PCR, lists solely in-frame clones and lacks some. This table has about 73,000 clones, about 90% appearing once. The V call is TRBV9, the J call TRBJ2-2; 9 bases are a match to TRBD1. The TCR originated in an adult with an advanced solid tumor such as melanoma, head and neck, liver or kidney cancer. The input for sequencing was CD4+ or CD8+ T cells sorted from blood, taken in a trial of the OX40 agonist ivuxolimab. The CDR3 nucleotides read TGTGCCAGCAGCGTTCCCGGGACAGGGTATCAGGCCGGGGAGCTGTTTTTT. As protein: CASSVPGTGYQAGELFF. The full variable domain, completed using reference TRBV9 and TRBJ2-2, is DSGVTQTPKHLITATGQRVTLRCSPRSGDLSVYWYQQSLDQGLQFLIQYYNGEERAKGNILERFSAQQFPDLHSELNLSSLELGDSALYFCASSVPGTGYQAGELFFGEGSRLTVL.